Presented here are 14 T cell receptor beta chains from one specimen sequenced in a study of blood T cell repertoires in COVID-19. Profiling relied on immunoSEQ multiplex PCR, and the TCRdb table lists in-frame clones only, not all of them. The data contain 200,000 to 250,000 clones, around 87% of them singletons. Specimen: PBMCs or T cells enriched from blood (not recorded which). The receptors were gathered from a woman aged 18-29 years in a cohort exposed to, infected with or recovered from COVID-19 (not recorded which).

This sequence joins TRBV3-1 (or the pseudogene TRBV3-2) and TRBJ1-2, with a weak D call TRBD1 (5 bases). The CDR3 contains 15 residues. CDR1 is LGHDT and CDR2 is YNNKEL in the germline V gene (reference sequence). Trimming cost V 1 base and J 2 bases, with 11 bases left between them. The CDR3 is CASSQGPGGNYGYTF. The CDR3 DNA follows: TGTGCCAGCAGCCAAGGCCCGGGGGGAAACTATGGCTACACCTTC.

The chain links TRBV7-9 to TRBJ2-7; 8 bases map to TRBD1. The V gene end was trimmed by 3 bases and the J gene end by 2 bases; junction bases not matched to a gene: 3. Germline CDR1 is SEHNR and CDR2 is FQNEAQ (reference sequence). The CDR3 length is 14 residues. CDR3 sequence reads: CASSFAQGAYEQYF. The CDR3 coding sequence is TGTGCCAGCAGCTTTGCACAGGGGGCCTACGAGCAGTACTTC.

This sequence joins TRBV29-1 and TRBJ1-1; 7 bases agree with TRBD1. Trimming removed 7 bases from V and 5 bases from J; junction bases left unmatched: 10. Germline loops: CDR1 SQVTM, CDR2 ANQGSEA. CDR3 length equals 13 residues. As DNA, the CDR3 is TGCAGCGCAATAGAGGCAGGGGGAACTGAAGCTTTCTTT. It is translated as CSAIEAGGTEAFF.

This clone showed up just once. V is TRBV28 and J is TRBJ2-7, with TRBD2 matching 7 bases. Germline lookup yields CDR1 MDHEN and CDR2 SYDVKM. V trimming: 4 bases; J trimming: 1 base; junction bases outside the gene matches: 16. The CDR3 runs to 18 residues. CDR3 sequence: CASSSGATFGEGSYEQYF. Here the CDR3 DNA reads TGTGCCAGCAGTTCCGGGGCCACCTTTGGGGAGGGTTCCTACGAGCAGTACTTC.

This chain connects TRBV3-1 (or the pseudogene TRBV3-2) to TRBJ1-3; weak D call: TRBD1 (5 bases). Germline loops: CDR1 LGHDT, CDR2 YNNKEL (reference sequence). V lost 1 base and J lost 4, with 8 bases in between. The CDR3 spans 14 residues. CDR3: CASSQAGNGNTIYF. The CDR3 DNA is TGTGCCAGCAGCCAAGCAGGGAACGGAAACACCATATATTTT.

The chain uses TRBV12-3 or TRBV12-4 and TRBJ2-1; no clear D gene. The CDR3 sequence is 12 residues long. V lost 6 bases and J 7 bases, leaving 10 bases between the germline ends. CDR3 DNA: TGTGCCAGCAGCCGTGACTGGAATGAGCAGTTCTTC. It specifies CASSRDWNEQFF.

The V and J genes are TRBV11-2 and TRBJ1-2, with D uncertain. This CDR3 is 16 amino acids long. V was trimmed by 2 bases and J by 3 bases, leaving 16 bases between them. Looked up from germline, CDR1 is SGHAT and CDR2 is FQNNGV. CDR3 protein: CASSLRTRAHHYGYTF. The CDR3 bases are TGTGCCAGCAGCTTACGGACGAGGGCACACCACTATGGCTACACCTTC.

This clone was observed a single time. CDR3 bases: TGTGCCAGCAGTATTCGGGATGCGGGAGAGACCCAGTACTTC. The encoded protein is CASSIRDAGETQYF. V usage is TRBV6-5 and J usage is TRBJ2-5; TRBD2 might be the D (5 bases). Germline loops: CDR1 MNHEY, CDR2 SVGAGI. This CDR3 spans 14 amino acids. Trimming took off 5 bases at V and 4 bases at J, with 14 bases between the two ends.

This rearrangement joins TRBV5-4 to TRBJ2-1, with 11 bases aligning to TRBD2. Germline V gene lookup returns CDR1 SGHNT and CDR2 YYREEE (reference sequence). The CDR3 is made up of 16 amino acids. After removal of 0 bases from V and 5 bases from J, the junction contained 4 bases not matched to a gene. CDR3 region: CASSLGGLAGNNEQFF. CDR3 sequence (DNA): TGTGCCAGCAGCTTGGGTGGACTAGCGGGCAACAATGAGCAGTTCTTC.

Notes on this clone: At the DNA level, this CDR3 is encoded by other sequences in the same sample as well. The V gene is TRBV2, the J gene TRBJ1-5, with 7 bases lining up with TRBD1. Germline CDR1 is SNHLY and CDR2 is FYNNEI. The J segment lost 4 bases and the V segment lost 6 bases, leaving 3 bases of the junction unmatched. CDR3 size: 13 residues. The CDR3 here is CASRGDSNQPQHF. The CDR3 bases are TGTGCCAGCAGGGGGGACAGTAATCAGCCCCAGCATTTT.

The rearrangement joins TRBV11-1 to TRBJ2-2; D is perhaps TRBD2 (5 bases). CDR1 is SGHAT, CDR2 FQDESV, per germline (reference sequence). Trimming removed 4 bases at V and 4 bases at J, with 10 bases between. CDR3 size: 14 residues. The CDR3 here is CASSSPRGTGELFF. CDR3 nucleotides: TGTGCCAGCAGCTCCCCCCGGGGCACCGGGGAGCTGTTTTTT.

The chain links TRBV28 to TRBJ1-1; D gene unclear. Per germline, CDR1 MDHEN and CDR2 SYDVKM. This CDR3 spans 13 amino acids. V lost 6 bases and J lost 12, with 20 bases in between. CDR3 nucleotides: TGTGCCAGCAGCTTGCAGATTAGTTTCGGGACTTTCTTT. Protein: CASSLQISFGTFF.

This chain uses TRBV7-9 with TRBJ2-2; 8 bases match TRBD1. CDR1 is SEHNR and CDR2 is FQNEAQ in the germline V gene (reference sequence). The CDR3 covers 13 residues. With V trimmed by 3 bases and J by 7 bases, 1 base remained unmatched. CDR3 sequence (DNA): TGTGCCAGCAGCTTGGACAGGGTCGGGGAGCTGTTTTTT. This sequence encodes CASSLDRVGELFF.

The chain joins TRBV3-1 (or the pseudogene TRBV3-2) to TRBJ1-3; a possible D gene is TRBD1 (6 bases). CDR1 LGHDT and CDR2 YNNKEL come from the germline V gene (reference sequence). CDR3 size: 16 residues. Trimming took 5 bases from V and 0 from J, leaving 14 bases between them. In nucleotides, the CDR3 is TGTGCCAGCAGCACCGGGACACCAAGCTCTGGAAACACCATATATTTT. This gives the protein CASSTGTPSSGNTIYF.